Listed below are T cell receptor beta chains from one sample, sequenced in a study of blood T cell repertoires in COVID-19. Clones were sequenced by immunoSEQ multiplex PCR, and TCRdb holds only the in-frame ones, with some missing. Found here are 350,000 to 500,000 clones, about 90% of them singletons; the top ten hold roughly 0.87%. Sequenced sample: peripheral blood. The receptors stem from a young man with COVID-19, enrolled during active disease. Both conserved end residues are part of each CDR3. D genes are given only for firm matches. A row's size may be missing; if present it is once, few, many or a size class.

D gene,V gene,clone size,CDR3 length,J gene,CDR3 protein,CDR3 DNA
TRBD1,TRBV11-3,.,17,TRBJ2-3,CASSLLTGTGLEDTQYF,TGTGCCAGCAGCCTTCTGACCGGGACAGGCCTCGAAGATACGCAGTATTTT
TRBD1,TRBV28,.,14,TRBJ1-5,CASATGGANQPQHF,TGTGCCAGCGCTACAGGGGGCGCGAATCAGCCCCAGCATTTT
TRBD2,TRBV5-1,.,14,TRBJ2-5,CASSLTSGQETQYF,TGCGCCAGCAGCCTAACTAGCGGCCAAGAGACCCAGTACTTC
.,TRBV14,.,14,TRBJ2-2,CASSQVWNTGELFF,TGTGCCAGCAGCCAAGTCTGGAACACCGGGGAGCTGTTTTTT
.,TRBV6-2/TRBV6-3,.,14,TRBJ2-5,CASSSLGAKETQYF,TGTGCCAGCAGCTCTTTGGGGGCAAAAGAGACCCAGTACTTC
.,TRBV3-1/TRBV3-2,.,15,TRBJ1-2,CASSQVVGPGGGYTF,TGTGCCAGCAGCCAAGTCGTAGGGCCCGGGGGTGGCTACACCTTC
.,TRBV29-1,.,12,TRBJ1-1,CSVEDPGRAAFF,TGCAGCGTTGAAGATCCTGGCAGGGCAGCTTTCTTT
.,TRBV5-1,.,15,TRBJ2-3,CATQRDGVPTDTQYF,TGCGCCACCCAAAGAGATGGAGTTCCCACAGATACGCAGTATTTT
.,TRBV21-1,.,17,TRBJ2-7,CASSTPSRTGRRHEQYF,TGTGCCAGCAGCACACCCTCTCGGACAGGGCGGAGGCACGAGCAGTACTTC
.,TRBV5-5,.,17,TRBJ1-2,CASTRSVFPGEMDGYTF,TGTGCCAGCACCCGGTCCGTGTTTCCGGGGGAGATGGATGGCTACACCTTC
TRBD1,TRBV30,.,14,TRBJ1-6,CAWRSGGSDSPLHF,TGTGCCTGGAGGTCAGGGGGCTCGGATTCACCCCTCCACTTT
.,TRBV7-9,.,15,TRBJ1-1,CASSLAATGNTEAFF,TGTGCCAGCAGCTTAGCAGCAACTGGGAACACTGAAGCTTTCTTT
.,TRBV5-6,.,12,TRBJ1-1,CASSFGVTEAFF,TGTGCCAGCAGCTTCGGGGTCACTGAAGCTTTCTTT
TRBD2,TRBV5-4,.,15,TRBJ2-2,CASSFTSGATGELFF,TGTGCCAGCAGCTTTACTAGCGGGGCAACCGGGGAGCTGTTTTTT
TRBD1,TRBV24-1,.,14,TRBJ1-5,CATSDDRVYQPQHF,TGTGCCACCAGTGATGACAGGGTGTATCAGCCCCAGCATTTT
TRBD2,TRBV5-1,once,17,TRBJ2-1,CASSLVSGRAAYNEQFF,TGCGCCAGCAGCTTGGTTAGCGGGAGGGCCGCCTACAATGAGCAGTTCTTC
.,TRBV6-6,once,15,TRBJ2-2,CASKDFPSNTGELFF,TGTGCCAGCAAAGACTTCCCTTCAAACACCGGGGAGCTGTTTTTT
TRBD1,TRBV12-5,.,19,TRBJ1-1,CASGLGKGRDRDMNTEAFF,TGTGCTAGTGGTTTGGGGAAAGGCCGGGACAGGGACATGAACACTGAAGCTTTCTTT